The TCR beta chain under discussion was sequenced for a study of CD8 T cells in Susac syndrome. Study-level background: Among the Susac syndrome patients sequenced, 5 or 6 had active disease and roughly 8 were in remission.

Isolation of CD8+ and CD4+ T cells was performed negatively, whereas enrichment of TEMRA cells was done by FACS. The CDR3 has 14 amino acids. The germline gives CDR1 SGHNT, CDR2 YYREEE (reference sequence). V was cut by 2 bases and J by 4 bases, with 9 bases left in between. Random hexamers primed reverse transcription of about 0.45 to 1 ug RNA. Amplification of the TCR beta CDR3 was carried out by immunoSEQ multiplex PCR, which spanned a total of 54 Vbeta and 13 Jbeta segments. TCRdb called the immunoSEQ multiplex PCR reads again in MiXCR, with one record for every CDR3 protein. The table records some 180,000 distinct CDR3 sequences, 85% to 95% of them present only once.

This TCR was recovered from a human donor with Susac syndrome. This chain uses TRBV5-4 with TRBJ2-2, with D possibly matching TRBD1 (5 bases). The sample consisted of CD4+ T cells from PBMCs. The CDR3 sequence: CASSFAGLTGELFF. The CDR3 DNA sequence: TGTGCCAGCAGCTTTGCAGGGCTCACCGGGGAGCTGTTTTTT.